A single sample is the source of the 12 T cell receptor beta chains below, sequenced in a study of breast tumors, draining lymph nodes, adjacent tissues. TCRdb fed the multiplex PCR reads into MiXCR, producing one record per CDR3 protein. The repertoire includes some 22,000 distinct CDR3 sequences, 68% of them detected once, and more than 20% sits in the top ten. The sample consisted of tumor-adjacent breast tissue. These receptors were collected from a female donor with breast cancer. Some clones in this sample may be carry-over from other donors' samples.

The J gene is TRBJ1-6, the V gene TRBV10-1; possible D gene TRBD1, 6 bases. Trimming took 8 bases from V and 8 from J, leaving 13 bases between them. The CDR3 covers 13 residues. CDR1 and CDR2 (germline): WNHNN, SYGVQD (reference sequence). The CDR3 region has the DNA TGCGCCAGCCCTCGGACAGCCTATTCACCCCTCCACTTT. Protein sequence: CASPRTAYSPLHF.

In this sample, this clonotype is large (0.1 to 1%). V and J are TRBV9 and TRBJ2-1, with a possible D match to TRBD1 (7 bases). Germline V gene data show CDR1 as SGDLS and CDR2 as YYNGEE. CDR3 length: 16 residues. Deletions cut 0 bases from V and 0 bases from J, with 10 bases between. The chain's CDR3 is CASSVVQGGSYNEQFF. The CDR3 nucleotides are TGTGCCAGCAGCGTAGTCCAGGGGGGCTCCTACAATGAGCAGTTCTTC.

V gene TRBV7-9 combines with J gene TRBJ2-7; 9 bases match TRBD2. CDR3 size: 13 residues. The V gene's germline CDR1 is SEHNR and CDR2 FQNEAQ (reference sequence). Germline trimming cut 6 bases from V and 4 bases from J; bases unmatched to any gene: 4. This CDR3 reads CASSPSGAYEQYF. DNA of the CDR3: TGTGCCAGCAGTCCTAGCGGGGCATACGAGCAGTACTTC. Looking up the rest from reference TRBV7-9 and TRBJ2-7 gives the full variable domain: DTGVSQNPRHKITKRGQNVTFRCDPISEHNRLYWYRQTLGQGPEFLTYFQNEAQLEKSRLLSDRFSAERPKGSFSTLEIQRTEQGDSAMYLCASSPSGAYEQYFGPGTRLTVT.

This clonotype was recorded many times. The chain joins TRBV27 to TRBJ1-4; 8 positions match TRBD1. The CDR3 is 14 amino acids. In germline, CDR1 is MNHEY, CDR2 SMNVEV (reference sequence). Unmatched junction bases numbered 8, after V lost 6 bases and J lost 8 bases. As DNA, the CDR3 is TGTGCCAGCAGGCCCCCAGGGGGCAAAGAAAAACTGTTTTTT. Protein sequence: CASRPPGGKEKLFF.

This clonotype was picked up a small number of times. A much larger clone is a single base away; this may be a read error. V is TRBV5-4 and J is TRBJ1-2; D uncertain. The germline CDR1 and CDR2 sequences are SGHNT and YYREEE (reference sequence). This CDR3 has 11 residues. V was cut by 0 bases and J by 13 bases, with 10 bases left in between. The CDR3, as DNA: TGTGCCAGCAGCTTGGGACAACGCCTCACCTTC. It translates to CASSLGQRLTF. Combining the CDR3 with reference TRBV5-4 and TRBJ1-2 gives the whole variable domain ETGVTQSPTHLIKTRGQQVTLRCSSQSGHNTVSWYQQALGQGPQFIFQYYREEENGRGNFPPRFSGLQFPNYSSELNVNALELDDSALYLCASSLGQRLTFGSGTRLTVV.

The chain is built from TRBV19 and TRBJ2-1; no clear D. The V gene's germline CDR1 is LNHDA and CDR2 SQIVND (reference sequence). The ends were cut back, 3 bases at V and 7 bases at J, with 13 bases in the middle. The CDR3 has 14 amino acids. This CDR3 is CASSMGRIGNEQFF. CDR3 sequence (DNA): TGTGCCAGTAGTATGGGCAGGATTGGGAATGAGCAGTTCTTC.

The DNA for the CDR3 is TGCGCCAGCAGCCAAGGGCAGGGGGCTATTTCACCCCTCCACTTT. Amino acids: CASSQGQGAISPLHF. The chain links TRBV4-1 to TRBJ1-6, with TRBD1 matching 8 bases. The germline gives CDR1 MGHRA, CDR2 YSYEKL. There are 15 residues in the CDR3. The V gene end was trimmed by 1 base and the J gene end by 9 bases; junction bases not matched to a gene: 5.

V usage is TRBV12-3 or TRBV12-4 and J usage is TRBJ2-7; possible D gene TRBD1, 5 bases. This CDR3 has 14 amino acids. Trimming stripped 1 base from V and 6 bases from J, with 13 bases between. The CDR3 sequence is CASSLGGQVGEQYF. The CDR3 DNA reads TGTGCCAGCAGTTTAGGGGGCCAGGTAGGCGAGCAGTACTTC.

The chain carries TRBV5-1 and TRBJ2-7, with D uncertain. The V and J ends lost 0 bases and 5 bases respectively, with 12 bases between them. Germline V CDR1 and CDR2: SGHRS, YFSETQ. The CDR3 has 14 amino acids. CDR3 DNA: TGCGCCAGCAGCTTGGACAGCCGCGGCCACGAGCAGTACTTC. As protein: CASSLDSRGHEQYF.

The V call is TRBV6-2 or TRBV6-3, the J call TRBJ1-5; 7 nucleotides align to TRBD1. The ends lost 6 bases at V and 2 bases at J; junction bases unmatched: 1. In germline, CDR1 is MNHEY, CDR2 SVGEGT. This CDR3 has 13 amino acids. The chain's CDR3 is CASSDRGNQPQHF. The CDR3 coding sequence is TGTGCCAGCAGCGACAGGGGCAATCAGCCCCAGCATTTT.

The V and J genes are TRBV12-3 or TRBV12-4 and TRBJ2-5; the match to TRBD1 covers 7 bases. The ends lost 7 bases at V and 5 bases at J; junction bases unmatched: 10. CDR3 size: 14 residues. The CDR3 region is CASNPGTAQETQYF. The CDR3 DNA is TGTGCCAGCAATCCCGGGACAGCCCAGGAGACCCAGTACTTC.

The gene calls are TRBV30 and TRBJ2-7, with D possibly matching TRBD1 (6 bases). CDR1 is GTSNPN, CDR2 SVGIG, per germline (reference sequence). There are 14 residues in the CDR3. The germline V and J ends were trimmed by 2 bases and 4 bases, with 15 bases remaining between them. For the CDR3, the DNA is TGTGCCTGGAGTCCACAGGGCAGGCGGTACGAGCAGTACTTC. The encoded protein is CAWSPQGRRYEQYF.